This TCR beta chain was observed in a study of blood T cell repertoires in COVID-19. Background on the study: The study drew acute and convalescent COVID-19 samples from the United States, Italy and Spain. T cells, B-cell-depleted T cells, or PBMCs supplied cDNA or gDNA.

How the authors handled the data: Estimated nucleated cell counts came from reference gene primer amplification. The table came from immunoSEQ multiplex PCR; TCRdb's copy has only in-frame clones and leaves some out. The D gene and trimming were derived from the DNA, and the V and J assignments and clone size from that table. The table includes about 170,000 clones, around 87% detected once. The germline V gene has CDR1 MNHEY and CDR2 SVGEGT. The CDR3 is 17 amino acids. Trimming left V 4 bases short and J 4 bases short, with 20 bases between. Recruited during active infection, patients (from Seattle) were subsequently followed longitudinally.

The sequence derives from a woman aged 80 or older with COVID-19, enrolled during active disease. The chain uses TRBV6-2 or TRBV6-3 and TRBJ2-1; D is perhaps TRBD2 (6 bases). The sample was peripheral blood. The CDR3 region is CASSLGVRAGPYNEQFF. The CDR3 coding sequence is TGTGCCAGCAGTTTGGGGGTTCGGGCGGGACCATACAATGAGCAGTTCTTC.